This T cell receptor (beta chain) originates from a study of OX40 agonist ivuxolimab in advanced cancers. Notes on the research overall: Ivuxolimab, which targeted the costimulatory receptor OX40 (CD134), was an agonistic, fully human IgG2 monoclonal antibody. A male proportion of roughly 80% and a mean age of roughly 55 years, ranging from about 23 to 90, were recorded for the dose-escalation cohort. The purpose of peripheral TCRbeta sequencing was to test whether ivuxolimab changed TCR sequence diversity and led to clonal T-cell expansion. Partial responses were achieved by three dose-escalation patients, of whom one had hepatocellular carcinoma and two had cutaneous melanoma. Prior anti-PD-1, anti-PD-L1 or anti-CTLA-4 therapy was permitted, and approximately 40% of dose-escalation patients had received checkpoint inhibitors. Intravenous ivuxolimab was administered to patients every 2 weeks at six dose levels: 0.01, 0.1, 0.3, 1.5, 3 and 10 mg/kg. Of the roughly 51 patients in dose escalation, approximately 20 had hepatocellular carcinoma, around 15 had melanoma, 9 had renal cell carcinoma and 9 had head and neck cancer. The paper covers the monotherapy dose-escalation part of the phase I ivuxolimab trial, which included N ≈ 57 patients.

For this clone: It has no known antigen specificity. One base away there is no much larger clone; base qualities are not given.

The trial excluded patients who had a history of autoimmune disease or were on systemic immunosuppression. Peripheral blood for TCR sequencing was collected from all dose cohorts at baseline, on cycle 4 day 1, and on cycle 7 day 1. Samples were obtained from an open-label, multicenter, first-in-human phase I dose-escalation trial of ivuxolimab. Adults with locally advanced or metastatic melanoma, renal cell, hepatocellular, or head and neck squamous cell carcinoma were enrolled in the trial. Before TCR sequencing, CD4+ and CD8+ T cells were separately sorted from peripheral blood. Including cysteine and phenylalanine, the CDR3 has 13 amino acids. Of the read, only the CDR3 DNA is kept; its 39 bases are in frame from base 1. V is pared back by 4 bases and J by 1 base, with 5 bases lying between the germline termini. CDR1 and CDR2 are drawn from the germline V gene: SGHDN, FVKESK. For sequencing of the TCRbeta CDR3 region, genomic DNA was extracted from the sorted cells. The immunoSEQ Assay was used for sequencing of TCRbeta CDR3 regions. The source is immuneACCESS, and TCRdb retained only in-frame sequences with V and J called. Part of the clones is not carried over; for the studies checked, unresolved V genes explain less than half of this, and the remainder is unexplained. A total of over 35,000 clones appear in this sample, more than 80% of them only once. Jointly, the top ten make up 4.2% of the sample.

What the authors observed across the whole study: Low levels of normalized T-cell clonal expansion were also seen in some nonresponding patients. In the 0.1-3.0 mg/kg groups, partial responders were among the patients with the lowest normalized peripheral clonal expansion, particularly in CD8+ T cells. On average, CD8+ T cells showed more expanded clones than CD4+ T cells after ivuxolimab. Which antigens the clonally expanded peripheral T cells were specific for was not determined. At doses of 0.1 to 3.0 mg/kg, clonal expansion of both CD4+ and CD8+ blood T cells was observed from baseline to week 6.

The sequencing here drew on CD4+ or CD8+ T cells sorted from blood, taken in a trial of the OX40 agonist ivuxolimab. This receptor was identified in an adult with an advanced solid tumor such as melanoma, head and neck, liver or kidney cancer. The rearrangement joined TRBV14 to TRBJ1-5, with the D gene not confidently named. CDR3 loop: CASSRQSNQPQHF. The sequence in DNA is TGTGCCAGCAGCCGTCAGAGCAATCAGCCCCAGCATTTT.